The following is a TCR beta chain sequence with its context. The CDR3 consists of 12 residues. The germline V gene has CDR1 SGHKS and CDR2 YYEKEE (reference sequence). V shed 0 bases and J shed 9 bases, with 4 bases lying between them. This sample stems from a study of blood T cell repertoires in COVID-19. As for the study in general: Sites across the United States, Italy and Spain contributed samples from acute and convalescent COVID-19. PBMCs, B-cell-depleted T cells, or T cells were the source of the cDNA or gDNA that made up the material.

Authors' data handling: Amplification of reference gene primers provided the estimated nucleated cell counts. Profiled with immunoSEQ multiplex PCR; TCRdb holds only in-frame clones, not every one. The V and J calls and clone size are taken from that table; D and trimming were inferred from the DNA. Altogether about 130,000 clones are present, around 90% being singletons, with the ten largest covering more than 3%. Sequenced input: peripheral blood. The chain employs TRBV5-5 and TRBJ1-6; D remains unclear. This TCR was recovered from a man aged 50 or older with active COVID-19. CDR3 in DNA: TGTGCCAGCAGCTTGGACGGTTCACCCCTCCACTTT. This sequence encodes CASSLDGSPLHF. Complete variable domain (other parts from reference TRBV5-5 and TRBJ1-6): DAGVTQSPTHLIKTRGQQVTLRCSPISGHKSVSWYQQVLGQGPQFIFQYYEKEERGRGNFPDRFSARQFPNYSSELNVNALLLGDSALYLCASSLDGSPLHFGNGTRLTVT.